Below, 31 T cell receptor beta chains from the same sample are listed, as sequenced in a study of blood T cell repertoires in COVID-19 (dated by TCRdb to the early 2020s). The library was obtained by the immunoSEQ multiplex PCR assay. As stored in TCRdb, this immuneACCESS dataset retains in-frame rearrangements with V and J assigned. A fraction of the clones does not appear; measured against another copy, unresolved V genes explain less than half of the discrepancy, and the remainder lacks a known reason. The sample data list 100,000 to 150,000 clones, and about 87% of these were observed just once. Approximately 2.3% of the sample is held by the ten biggest clonotypes. Sequenced material: peripheral blood. These receptors were taken from a woman between 50 and 59 years old with acute or convalescent COVID-19.

The rearrangement joins TRBV3-1 (or the pseudogene TRBV3-2) to TRBJ2-7; D possibly corresponds to TRBD2 (5 bases). Germline CDR1 is LGHDT and CDR2 is YNNKEL (reference sequence). There are 16 residues in the CDR3. Trimming removed 4 bases from V and 2 bases from J, with 18 bases in between. CDR3 DNA: TGTGCCAGCAGCCCGAGGGCAACTGGGTTCGCCTACGAGCAGTACTTC. It encodes CASSPRATGFAYEQYF.

The chain links TRBV6-2 or TRBV6-3 to TRBJ1-5; D is possibly TRBD1 (6 bases). The ends were cut back, 2 bases at V and 0 bases at J, with 14 bases in the middle. The CDR3 has 17 residues. CDR1 and CDR2 from the germline V gene are MNHEY and SVGEGT. CDR3 DNA sequence: TGTGCCAGCAGTTACGGGAGGGGGGACTATAGCAATCAGCCCCAGCATTTT. Translating it yields CASSYGRGDYSNQPQHF.

Only one count was recorded for this clone. The rearrangement links TRBV30 to TRBJ1-5; D not resolved. In germline, CDR1 is GTSNPN, CDR2 SVGIG (reference sequence). This CDR3 is 15 amino acids long. V was cut by 0 bases and J by 6 bases, with 15 bases left in between. CDR3 nucleotides: TGTGCCTGGAGTGTACGGGGAAGGCGGATTCAGCCCCAGCATTTT. Its protein product is CAWSVRGRRIQPQHF. The complete variable domain, with remaining parts taken from reference TRBV30 and TRBJ1-5, reads SQTIHQWPATLVQPVGSPLSLECTVEGTSNPNLYWYRQAAGRGLQLLFYSVGIGQISSEVPQNLSASRPQDRQFILSSKKLLLSDSGFYLCAWSVRGRRIQPQHFGDGTRLSIL.

The J gene is TRBJ1-6, the V gene TRBV15, with D possibly being TRBD1 (6 bases). V shed 5 bases and J shed 0 bases, with 17 bases lying between them. Germline CDR1 and CDR2: LNHNV and YYDKDF (reference sequence). CDR3 length equals 18 residues. The CDR3 coding sequence is TGTGCCACCAGCGCGGACAGTTTTTCGAGCTCCTATAATTCACCCCTCCACTTT. Translation: CATSADSFSSSYNSPLHF.

The chain links TRBV5-1 to TRBJ2-6; D is uncertain. Trimming shortened V by 0 bases and J by 0 bases, and 10 bases separated the two germline ends. Germline-derived CDR1 and CDR2 are SGHRS and YFSETQ. This CDR3 is built from 17 residues. CDR3 region: CASSLGSSGSGANVLTF. The CDR3 coding sequence is TGCGCCAGCAGCTTGGGCAGCTCGGGCTCTGGGGCCAACGTCCTGACTTTC.

A note on this clone: This sample also contains other DNA sequences that code for the same CDR3. The rearrangement links TRBV5-1 to TRBJ1-1; 7 positions agree with TRBD1. The germline gives CDR1 SGHRS, CDR2 YFSETQ. The J segment lost 3 bases and the V segment lost 4 bases, leaving 3 bases of the junction unmatched. The CDR3 is 13 amino acids. The CDR3: CASSLTGDTEAFF. The DNA for the CDR3 is TGCGCCAGCAGCCTAACAGGGGACACTGAAGCTTTCTTT.

The table lists this clone with a count of one. The CDR3 DNA is TGTGCCAGCAGCTTGGGGAGGGAACGACAGACCTACGAGCAGTACTTC. Its protein is CASSLGRERQTYEQYF. V usage is TRBV5-4 and J usage is TRBJ2-7; TRBD2 is a possible D gene (6 bases). V was shortened by 0 bases and J by 2 bases, with 15 bases between the two germline ends. CDR1 and CDR2 from the germline V gene are SGHNT and YYREEE (reference sequence). The CDR3 runs 16 residues.

This clone has more than one count but fewer than ten. This chain joins TRBV19 and TRBJ1-3; D not certain. The CDR3 extends over 14 amino acids. The V end lost 3 bases, the J end lost 2 bases, and 8 bases lay between the germline ends. Germline CDR1 is LNHDA and CDR2 is SQIVND (reference sequence). The CDR3 region is CASSIPGAGNTIYF. The DNA of the CDR3 is TGTGCCAGTAGTATTCCCGGGGCTGGAAACACCATATATTTT.

The chain couples TRBV7-8 to TRBJ1-2, with D hard to call. Germline V gene lookup returns CDR1 SGHVS and CDR2 FQNEAQ. The CDR3 contains 13 residues. V lost 5 bases to trimming and J lost 5 bases, with 12 bases between them. The CDR3 DNA follows: TGTGCCAGCAGCCGGGCGGCGGATTATGGCTACACCTTC. Translated: CASSRAADYGYTF. The variable domain in full, completed from reference TRBV7-8 and TRBJ1-2, reads GAGVSQSPRYKVAKRGQDVALRCDPISGHVSLFWYQQALGQGPEFLTYFQNEAQLDKSGLPSDRFFAERPEGSVSTLKIQRTQQEDSAVYLCASSRAADYGYTFGSGTRLTVV.

V gene TRBV4-3 combines with J gene TRBJ2-3, with a weak D call TRBD2 (6 bases). The CDR3 sequence is 13 residues long. V lost 1 base and J 5 bases, leaving 7 bases between the germline ends. CDR1 and CDR2 (germline): LGHNA, YSLEER. DNA of the CDR3: TGCGCCAGCAGCCAAGCTAGCGAAGATACGCAGTATTTT. Translated, it gives CASSQASEDTQYF.

The chain couples TRBV30 to TRBJ2-7; TRBD1 aligns across 12 bases. There are 15 residues in the CDR3. Germline CDR1 and CDR2: GTSNPN and SVGIG (reference sequence). After removal of 0 bases from V and 4 bases from J, the junction contained 4 bases not matched to a gene. CDR3 coding DNA: TGTGCCTGGAGTGTAGGGGACAGGGGGCAATACGAGCAGTACTTC. It translates to CAWSVGDRGQYEQYF. The full variable domain, completed using reference TRBV30 and TRBJ2-7, is SQTIHQWPATLVQPVGSPLSLECTVEGTSNPNLYWYRQAAGRGLQLLFYSVGIGQISSEVPQNLSASRPQDRQFILSSKKLLLSDSGFYLCAWSVGDRGQYEQYFGPGTRLTVT.

CDR3 region: CASTPLAGGSVYF. CDR3 nucleotide sequence: TGTGCCAGCACCCCCCTAGCGGGGGGATCAGTGTACTTC. The rearrangement links TRBV6-5 to TRBJ2-7, with TRBD2 identical over 11 bases. V shed 7 bases and J 12 bases; nucleotides not matched to a gene: 11. The CDR3 runs to 13 residues. CDR1 is MNHEY and CDR2 is SVGAGI in the germline V gene.

The chain combines TRBV7-3 with TRBJ2-3, with no clear D. The V and J ends lost 1 base and 2 bases respectively, with 7 bases between them. The CDR3 loop spans 14 amino acids. The germline CDR1 and CDR2 sequences are SGHTA and FQGTGA. In DNA, the CDR3 is TGTGCCAGCAGCTTAAAACCTAACACAGATACGCAGTATTTT. It codes for CASSLKPNTDTQYF.

This clone has just a few counts. The gene calls are TRBV10-2 and TRBJ2-3; D not resolved. The V gene lost 6 bases and the J gene lost 0 bases, with 7 bases spanning the gap. The CDR3 consists of 13 residues. Germline values: CDR1 WSHSY, CDR2 SAAADI. The CDR3 sequence is CASRQASTDTQYF. The CDR3 coding sequence is TGCGCCAGCAGGCAGGCGAGCACAGATACGCAGTATTTT.

The chain employs TRBV6-5 and TRBJ2-7; 9 nucleotides align to TRBD2. The trim removed 0 bases at V and 0 bases at J, leaving 3 bases unmatched. CDR3 length: 16 residues. Germline V gives CDR1 MNHEY, CDR2 SVGAGI. The CDR3 loop is CASSYSASGTSYEQYF. The CDR3 DNA follows: TGTGCCAGCAGTTACTCTGCTAGCGGGACCTCCTACGAGCAGTACTTC.

The rearrangement uses TRBV7-2 and TRBJ2-7; the D gene is possibly TRBD2 (5 bases). From germline, CDR1 is SGHTA and CDR2 FQGNSA. The CDR3 covers 17 residues. The V end was cut by 3 bases, the J end by 2 bases, with 20 bases between. DNA for the CDR3: TGTGCCAGCAGCTTCTACTCCGACCCGAGAGGGACCTACGAGCAGTACTTC. It yields the protein CASSFYSDPRGTYEQYF.

The V call is TRBV5-5, the J call TRBJ1-1; D is unresolved. Trimming cost V 0 bases and J 5 bases, with 8 bases left between them. From germline, CDR1 is SGHKS and CDR2 YYEKEE (reference sequence). The CDR3 spans 13 residues. CDR3 nucleotides: TGTGCCAGCAGCTTGGAACTAGAAACTGAAGCTTTCTTT. It encodes CASSLELETEAFF.

V and J are TRBV6-5 and TRBJ2-5; TRBD1 matches 8 bases. J gave up 4 bases and V 6 bases, and 4 bases lay outside the gene matches. This CDR3 is built from 13 residues. The V gene's germline CDR1 is MNHEY and CDR2 SVGAGI. The CDR3 DNA reads as TGTGCCAGCAGCCGAGACAGGGGAGAGACCCAGTACTTC. Its protein is CASSRDRGETQYF.

This sequence joins TRBV19 and TRBJ1-5, with 8 nucleotides matching TRBD1. This CDR3 spans 16 amino acids. Germline loops: CDR1 LNHDA, CDR2 SQIVND (reference sequence). V shed 6 bases and J 1 base; nucleotides not matched to a gene: 8. CDR3 region: CASSPQGARSNQPQHF. For the CDR3, the DNA is TGTGCCAGTAGCCCCCAGGGGGCGCGGAGCAATCAGCCCCAGCATTTT.

V gene TRBV24-1 combines with J gene TRBJ1-2; D not resolved. This CDR3 comprises 17 residues. V was clipped by 7 bases and J by 4 bases, with 24 bases between them. The V gene's germline CDR1 is KGHDR and CDR2 SFDVKD. The DNA of the CDR3 is TGTGCCACCAGCTATTCCTCTGACGGAGACTTCCCCTATGGCTACACCTTC. Translation gives CATSYSSDGDFPYGYTF.

V gene TRBV30 combines with J gene TRBJ1-5, with a tentative D call TRBD1 (5 bases). The V end was cut by 0 bases, the J end by 5 bases, with 11 bases between. Germline-derived CDR1 and CDR2 are GTSNPN and SVGIG (reference sequence). This CDR3 contains 14 residues. This chain's CDR3 is CAWSVGVGDQPQHF. CDR3 bases: TGTGCCTGGAGTGTAGGGGTAGGGGATCAGCCCCAGCATTTT.

The chain links TRBV4-3 to TRBJ1-2; unclear D gene. Trimming pared 4 bases from V and 5 bases from J, leaving 17 bases between. The V gene's germline CDR1 is LGHNA and CDR2 YSLEER. The CDR3 totals 15 residues. CDR3 sequence: CASSLTRQAKYGYTF. CDR3 bases: TGCGCCAGCAGCCTTACTCGTCAGGCGAAGTATGGCTACACCTTC.

The count of this clone is one. This rearrangement joins TRBV19 to TRBJ2-2, with 15 positions matching TRBD2. Germline V gene sequence: CDR1 LNHDA, CDR2 SQIVND (reference sequence). V shed 8 bases and J 2 bases; nucleotides not matched to a gene: 9. The CDR3 length is 18 residues. The CDR3 DNA is TGTGCCAGTCTAGCTAGGGGACTAGCGGGAGGTAACACCGGGGAGCTGTTTTTT. This translates into CASLARGLAGGNTGELFF.

The chain combines TRBV21-1 with TRBJ1-6; the table's TRBD1 call for D was not verified on the DNA. TRBV21-1 is a known pseudogene. This CDR3 comprises 14 residues. The DNA of the CDR3 is TGTGCCAGCAGCAGCTCAGGGTGGAATTCACCCCTCCACTTT. Protein product: CASSSSGWNSPLHF.

The J gene is TRBJ1-2, the V gene TRBV6-5, with 12 bases matching TRBD1. CDR1 and CDR2 from the germline V gene are MNHEY and SVGAGI. V was clipped by 5 bases and J by 8 bases; unmatched bases: 9. The CDR3 spans 15 residues. The CDR3 nucleotides are TGTGCCAGCAGTATGCAGGGACAGGGGGCGACAGGCTACACCTTC. Encoded protein: CASSMQGQGATGYTF.

This chain links TRBV30 with TRBJ1-1; D unclear. The germline gives CDR1 GTSNPN, CDR2 SVGIG (reference sequence). CDR3 size: 13 residues. Trimming pared 3 bases from V and 5 bases from J, leaving 13 bases between. CDR3 sequence reads: CAWRGLGRTEAFF. The CDR3 DNA reads TGTGCCTGGAGAGGTCTTGGGAGGACTGAAGCTTTCTTT.

The chain couples TRBV5-1 to TRBJ2-2, with TRBD1 as a possible D gene (7 bases). Germline V lookup: CDR1 SGHRS, CDR2 YFSETQ. The CDR3 has 15 amino acids. V was cut by 2 bases and J by 3 bases, with 11 bases left in between. The CDR3 sequence: CASSLDREDTGELFF. The CDR3 DNA reads TGCGCCAGCAGCTTAGACAGGGAGGACACCGGGGAGCTGTTTTTT.

V usage is TRBV29-1 and J usage is TRBJ2-7; TRBD1 agrees at 7 bases. The J segment lost 5 bases and the V segment lost 6 bases, leaving 7 bases of the junction unmatched. CDR1 SQVTM and CDR2 ANQGSEA come from the germline V gene. The CDR3 has 12 residues. The CDR3 DNA follows: TGCAGCGTGGGCCGAGGGGGCCACGAGCAGTACTTC. It codes for CSVGRGGHEQYF.

The V and J genes are TRBV10-3 and TRBJ2-4, with 7 nucleotides matching TRBD1. CDR3 length equals 17 residues. Trimming took 3 bases from V and 3 from J; bases not matched to a gene: 11. Germline CDR1 and CDR2: ENHRY and SYGVKD. This CDR3 reads CAISDHRGKGFKNIQYF. The CDR3 DNA follows: TGTGCCATCAGTGACCACAGGGGCAAGGGTTTCAAAAACATTCAGTACTTC.

In DNA form, the CDR3 reads TGTGCCAGCAGCTTGCCTGGGACTAGCGCAGATACGCAGTATTTT. It codes for CASSLPGTSADTQYF. V usage is TRBV5-4 and J usage is TRBJ2-3; TRBD2 agrees at 10 bases. CDR3 length equals 15 residues. Germline V gives CDR1 SGHNT, CDR2 YYREEE (reference sequence). Trimming cost V 1 base and J 4 bases; bases outside gene matches: 3. Looking up the rest from reference TRBV5-4 and TRBJ2-3 gives the full variable domain: ETGVTQSPTHLIKTRGQQVTLRCSSQSGHNTVSWYQQALGQGPQFIFQYYREEENGRGNFPPRFSGLQFPNYSSELNVNALELDDSALYLCASSLPGTSADTQYFGPGTRLTVL.

The chain uses TRBV4-1 and TRBJ1-6; D might be TRBD1 (5 bases). Germline V lookup: CDR1 MGHRA, CDR2 YSYEKL. The CDR3 length is 20 residues. V was clipped by 0 bases and J by 0 bases, with 18 bases between them. The CDR3 DNA sequence: TGCGCCAGCAGCCAAGAAGGTTTTGCAGGGTCGAGCTCCTATAATTCACCCCTCCACTTT. Protein product: CASSQEGFAGSSSYNSPLHF.